This is a list of T cell receptor beta chains from one sample in a study of T cell changes during pregnancy in multiple sclerosis. The table came from immunoSEQ multiplex PCR; TCRdb's copy has only in-frame clones and leaves some out. The sample lists 40,000 to 50,000 clones; around 94% were seen once. The sequenced sample was CD4+ T cells from peripheral blood mononuclear cells, obtained in the third trimester of pregnancy. These receptors came from a female donor with multiple sclerosis, enrolled in a pregnancy study. CDR3s include the opening cysteine and the closing phenylalanine or tryptophan. D genes are given only for firm matches. Clone size is shown for a subset of rows, as once, few, many or a class of expanded clone.

TRBJ2-5	TRBD1	-	TRBV28	CASSFADRGVKTQYF	TGTGCCAGCAGTTTTGCGGACAGGGGGGTAAAGACCCAGTACTTC
TRBJ1-5	TRBD1	-	TRBV6-6	CASRGQGPGNQPQHF	TGTGCCAGCAGGGGACAGGGGCCGGGCAATCAGCCCCAGCATTTT
TRBJ2-4	TRBD2	few	TRBV29-1	CSVVGGSKNIQYF	TGCAGCGTTGTGGGGGGGTCGAAAAACATTCAGTACTTC
TRBJ2-7	-	many	TRBV5-1	CASSADSISYEQYF	TGCGCCAGCAGCGCGGACAGTATCAGCTACGAGCAGTACTTC
TRBJ1-2	-	-	TRBV10-3	CAISEPSRQGSYGYTF	TGTGCCATCAGTGAGCCGAGTAGGCAGGGGAGCTATGGCTACACCTTC
TRBJ1-2	-	-	TRBV30	CAWGGIGYTF	TGTGCCTGGGGGGGGATCGGCTACACCTTC
TRBJ1-1	-	-	TRBV19	CATRPGAGGNTEAFF	TGTGCCACCCGCCCGGGTGCGGGTGGGAACACTGAAGCTTTCTTT
TRBJ2-7	-	-	TRBV7-9	CASSSGPTQQYF	TGTGCCAGCAGCTCTGGGCCAACGCAGCAGTACTTC
TRBJ2-2	-	-	TRBV11-3	CASSGMTGTGELFF	TGTGCCAGCAGCGGCATGACGGGTACCGGGGAGCTGTTTTTT
TRBJ1-4	-	-	TRBV30	CAWSRDIDEKLFF	TGTGCCTGGAGTAGAGACATTGATGAAAAACTGTTTTTT
TRBJ1-2	TRBD1	-	TRBV19	CASSIAGDRNYGYTF	TGTGCCAGTAGTATTGCAGGGGACAGAAACTATGGCTACACCTTC
TRBJ2-1	TRBD2	-	TRBV9	CASTAAGGPYNEQFF	TGTGCCAGCACCGCAGCGGGAGGGCCATACAATGAGCAGTTCTTC
TRBJ2-1	-	-	TRBV5-1	CASSAGTYNEQFF	TGCGCCAGCAGCGCCGGGACCTACAATGAGCAGTTCTTC
TRBJ2-1	-	-	TRBV9	CASSGQVHHLNEQFF	TGTGCCAGCAGCGGACAGGTCCACCACCTCAATGAGCAGTTCTTC
TRBJ2-3	TRBD2	-	TRBV2	CASSDVLRTSGSRVSRDTQYF	TGTGCCAGCAGTGACGTTTTAAGGACTAGCGGGAGTAGGGTGTCACGAGATACGCAGTATTTT
TRBJ2-2	TRBD2	-	TRBV7-3	CASSLGGLGNTGELFF	TGTGCCAGCAGCTTGGGGGGACTAGGGAACACCGGGGAGCTGTTTTTT
TRBJ2-3	TRBD2	-	TRBV4-3	CASSQGFGLAGGDTQYF	TGCGCCAGCAGCCAAGGGTTCGGACTAGCGGGGGGTGATACGCAGTATTTT
TRBJ2-2	TRBD2	-	TRBV29-1	CSARTSGTGELFF	TGCAGCGCCCGGACTAGCGGGACCGGGGAGCTGTTTTTT
TRBJ2-2	-	-	TRBV5-1	CASSSIQGTGELFF	TGCGCCAGCAGCTCAATACAGGGTACCGGGGAGCTGTTTTTT
TRBJ2-1	-	-	TRBV9	CASSVNREAEQFF	TGTGCCAGCAGCGTCAACAGGGAAGCTGAGCAGTTCTTC
TRBJ2-3	-	-	TRBV4-2	CASSHPPGGATDTQYF	TGTGCCAGCAGCCACCCGCCAGGAGGAGCCACAGATACGCAGTATTTT
TRBJ1-2	-	-	TRBV23-1	CASSQPYYINYGYTF	TGCGCCAGCAGTCAGCCCTATTATATCAACTATGGCTACACCTTC
TRBJ2-1	TRBD2	-	TRBV14	CASSQELAGEYNEQFF	TGTGCCAGCAGCCAAGAACTAGCGGGAGAGTACAATGAGCAGTTCTTC
TRBJ1-2	-	-	TRBV6-5	CASSYSGQIYGYTF	TGTGCCAGCAGTTACTCTGGGCAAATCTATGGCTACACCTTC
TRBJ2-5	-	-	TRBV7-7	CASSRYPSLKETQYF	TGTGCTAGCAGCCGCTATCCTAGCCTCAAAGAGACCCAGTACTTC
TRBJ2-3	-	-	TRBV27	CASSLKPPVGADTQYF	TGTGCCAGCAGTTTAAAACCGCCTGTCGGGGCAGATACGCAGTATTTT
TRBJ1-5	TRBD1	-	TRBV4-3	CASSQSTGGLGEAQPQHF	TGCGCCAGCAGCCAATCCACAGGGGGGCTCGGTGAAGCCCAGCCCCAGCATTTT
TRBJ2-7	-	-	TRBV29-1	CSVTQGYEQYF	TGCAGCGTTACACAGGGCTACGAGCAGTACTTC
TRBJ2-2	-	-	TRBV20-1	CSVRGTGELFF	TGCAGTGTCAGGGGCACCGGGGAGCTGTTTTTT
TRBJ2-1	TRBD1	-	TRBV19	CASKTHRGSYNEQFF	TGTGCCAGTAAGACCCACAGGGGATCCTACAATGAGCAGTTCTTC
TRBJ2-1	TRBD1	-	TRBV10-2	CASRLGTGTHNEQFF	TGCGCCAGCAGGCTCGGGACAGGAACTCACAATGAGCAGTTCTTC
TRBJ1-2	-	-	TRBV7-9	CASSSGEGKNYGYTF	TGTGCCAGCAGCTCAGGGGAAGGGAAAAACTATGGCTACACCTTC
TRBJ1-5	-	-	TRBV6-6	CASSQGTSNQPQHF	TGTGCCAGCAGTCAGGGAACGAGCAATCAGCCCCAGCATTTT
TRBJ2-7	-	once	TRBV21-1	CASSKQIRWDSQSYEQYF	TGTGCCAGCAGCAAACAGATCAGGTGGGACTCCCAGTCCTACGAGCAGTACTTC
TRBJ1-2	-	-	TRBV11-3	CASSFRGETNYGYTF	TGTGCCAGCAGCTTCCGCGGAGAAACTAACTATGGCTACACCTTC
TRBJ2-3	TRBD2	-	TRBV4-1	CASSHGTMGLAGGRDTQYF	TGCGCCAGCAGCCATGGAACCATGGGACTAGCGGGAGGTAGGGATACGCAGTATTTT
TRBJ1-5	-	-	TRBV13	CASSFRGSNQPQHF	TGTGCCAGCAGCTTTCGCGGAAGCAATCAGCCCCAGCATTTT
TRBJ1-2	-	once	TRBV30	CAWSAKGDGYTF	TGTGCCTGGAGTGCTAAGGGGGATGGCTACACCTTC
TRBJ2-7	TRBD2	-	TRBV6-5	CASSYKASGAYEQYF	TGTGCCAGCAGTTACAAAGCTAGCGGGGCCTACGAGCAGTACTTC
TRBJ1-4	TRBD1	-	TRBV5-1	CASSLGDRTTTNEKLFF	TGCGCCAGCAGCTTGGGGGACAGGACCACAACTAATGAAAAACTGTTTTTT